The clone carrying this T cell receptor (beta chain) was seen only a few times. Its specificity is not known. Into every PCR, synthetic TCR analog templates were spiked. The assay was immunoSEQ multiplex PCR, and TCRdb's table has in-frame clones only and misses some. The sample yields 35,000 or so clones, 75% to 90% seen once. Sample time point: peripheral blood 6 weeks after treatment start. Urothelial carcinoma in patients was locally advanced or metastatic. These data come from a study of PD-L1 blockade in urothelial cancer. In the study overall: Between 0 and 3 chemotherapy regimens preceded treatment for each patient.

Findings of the study overall: Patients with below-median pretreatment blood clonality survived longer.

Germline V gives CDR1 MDHEN, CDR2 SYDVKM. Unmatched junction bases numbered 5, after V lost 2 bases and J lost 13 bases. The CDR3 has 12 amino acids. The source was PBMCs, collected around atezolizumab (anti-PD-L1) treatment. The chain carries TRBV28 and TRBJ2-1; 7 bases fit TRBD1. This clonotype originated in a man in his forties with urothelial cancer. This CDR3 reads CASSLEQGKQFF. Here the CDR3 DNA reads TGTGCCAGCAGTTTAGAACAGGGGAAACAGTTCTTC.